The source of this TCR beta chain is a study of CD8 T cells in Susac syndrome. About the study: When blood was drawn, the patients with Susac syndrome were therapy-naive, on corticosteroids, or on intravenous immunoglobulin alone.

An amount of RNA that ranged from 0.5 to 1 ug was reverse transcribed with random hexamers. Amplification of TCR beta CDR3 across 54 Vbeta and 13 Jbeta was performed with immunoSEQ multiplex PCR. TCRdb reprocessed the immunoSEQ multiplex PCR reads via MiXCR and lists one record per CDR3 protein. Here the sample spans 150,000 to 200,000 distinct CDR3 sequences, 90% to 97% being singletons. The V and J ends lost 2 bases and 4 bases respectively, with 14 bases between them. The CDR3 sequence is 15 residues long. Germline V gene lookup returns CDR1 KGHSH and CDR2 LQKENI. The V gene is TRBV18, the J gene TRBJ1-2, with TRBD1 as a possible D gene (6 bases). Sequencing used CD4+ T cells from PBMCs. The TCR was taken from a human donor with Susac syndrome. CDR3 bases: TGTGCCAGCTCACCATTGGACAGACTCGGCTATGGCTACACCTTC. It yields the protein CASSPLDRLGYGYTF.